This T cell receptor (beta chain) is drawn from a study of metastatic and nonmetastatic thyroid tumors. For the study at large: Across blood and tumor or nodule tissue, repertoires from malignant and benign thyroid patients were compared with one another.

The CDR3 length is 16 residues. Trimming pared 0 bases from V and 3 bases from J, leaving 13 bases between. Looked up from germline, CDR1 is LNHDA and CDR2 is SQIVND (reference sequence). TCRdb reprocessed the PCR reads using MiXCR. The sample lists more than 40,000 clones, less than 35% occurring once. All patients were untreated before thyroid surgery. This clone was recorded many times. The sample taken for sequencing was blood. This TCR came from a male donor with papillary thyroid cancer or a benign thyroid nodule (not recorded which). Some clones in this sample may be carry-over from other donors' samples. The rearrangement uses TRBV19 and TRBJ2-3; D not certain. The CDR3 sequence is CASSIDVGGNTDTQYF. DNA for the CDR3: TGTGCCAGTAGTATAGATGTTGGCGGTAATACAGATACGCAGTATTTT.